This TCR beta chain was sequenced in a study of long-term antiretroviral therapy in people with HIV. Study-level findings and limits: ART adherence, viral resistance and therapy changes went unrecorded.

Of note for this clone: The antigen remains undetermined.

immunoSEQ v3.0 was run at survey level. The repertoire was sequenced with immunoSEQ multiplex PCR; TCRdb's copy has only in-frame clones and lacks some. The repertoire consists of tens of thousands of clones, with approximately 79% occurring once and the leading ten covering around 9%. This CDR3 has 13 residues. Germline-derived CDR1 and CDR2 are MNHEY and SMNVEV (reference sequence). The V gene lost 3 bases and the J gene lost 4 bases, with 7 bases spanning the gap. The genes are TRBV27 and TRBJ1-5, with D uncertain. The clonotype originates from a woman aged 40 to 49 with HIV. Sequenced here: unsorted PBMCs, sampled 4.1 years after starting antiretroviral therapy. CDR3 region: CASSLSENQPQHF. For the CDR3, the DNA is TGTGCCAGCAGTTTGTCCGAGAATCAGCCCCAGCATTTT.